This T cell receptor beta chain was captured by sequencing in a study of T cell changes during pregnancy in multiple sclerosis. Libraries were prepared by immunoSEQ multiplex PCR; TCRdb keeps only in-frame clonotypes and omits some of them. The sample shows about 52,000 clones, roughly 92% of them seen only once. The CDR3 is 15 residues long. The V gene lost 0 bases and the J gene lost 5 bases, with 13 bases spanning the gap. CDR1 and CDR2 from the germline V gene are MNHNY and SVGAGI (reference sequence). The gene calls are TRBV6-6 and TRBJ1-1; maybe TRBD1 (5 bases). This clonotype originated in a female donor with multiple sclerosis, enrolled in a pregnancy study. Sequenced here: CD4+ T cells from peripheral blood mononuclear cells, sampled in the third trimester of pregnancy. CDR3 sequence (DNA): TGTGCCAGCAGTTACTCTCCCGCGGGGGGGACTGAAGCTTTCTTT. Residues: CASSYSPAGGTEAFF.